The 20 T cell receptor beta chains below come from one sample, sequenced in a study of blood T cell repertoires in COVID-19. Profiled with immunoSEQ multiplex PCR; TCRdb holds only in-frame clones, not every one. The repertoire holds about 180,000 clones, with roughly 90% as singletons. The sample taken for sequencing was PBMCs or T cells enriched from blood (not recorded which). These receptor sequences come from a woman in her forties or fifties who had recovered from COVID-19.

The V and J genes are TRBV19 and TRBJ1-3; D may be TRBD1 (6 bases). Germline loops: CDR1 LNHDA, CDR2 SQIVND (reference sequence). The CDR3 totals 15 residues. V was cut by 5 bases and J by 0 bases, with 11 bases left in between. The CDR3 bases are TGTGCCAGTAGTGATCAGGGGCCCTCTGGAAACACCATATATTTT. Protein sequence: CASSDQGPSGNTIYF.

V is TRBV5-1 and J is TRBJ1-1; D is unclear. The V and J ends lost 1 base and 1 base respectively, with 8 bases between them. The CDR3 runs to 14 residues. Germline V gene sequence: CDR1 SGHRS, CDR2 YFSETQ. The CDR3 DNA reads as TGCGCCAGCAGCTTGCCCGGGAAGAACACTGAAGCTTTCTTT. Translation: CASSLPGKNTEAFF.

This chain uses TRBV19 with TRBJ1-5; D not resolved. V was cut by 0 bases and J by 0 bases, with 6 bases left in between. CDR1 is LNHDA and CDR2 is SQIVND in the germline V gene (reference sequence). This CDR3 is built from 15 residues. The CDR3 bases are TGTGCCAGTAGTATAGATCACAATAGCAATCAGCCCCAGCATTTT. This gives the protein CASSIDHNSNQPQHF.

V is TRBV28 and J is TRBJ2-1; 16 positions match TRBD2. The V gene's germline CDR1 is MDHEN and CDR2 SYDVKM. V gave up 3 bases and J gave up 9 bases; unmatched junction bases: 5. This CDR3 comprises 16 residues. The DNA for the CDR3 is TGTGCCAGCAGTTTGGCCGGGACTAGCGGGAGGGGTGAGCAGTTCTTC. Residues: CASSLAGTSGRGEQFF.

J is TRBJ1-6 and V is TRBV2; no clear D gene. The CDR3 is 15 amino acids. Germline assignment: CDR1 SNHLY and CDR2 FYNNEI. Trimming cost V 2 bases and J 4 bases, with 9 bases left between them. CDR3 in DNA: TGTGCCAGCAGTGAAAGTCAGAATTATAATTCACCCCTCCACTTT. This sequence encodes CASSESQNYNSPLHF.

This clone has just a few counts. The chain carries TRBV7-9 and TRBJ2-3, with D perhaps matching TRBD2 (5 bases). The CDR3 loop spans 15 amino acids. Trimming removed 2 bases at V and 3 bases at J, with 12 bases between. The germline gives CDR1 SEHNR, CDR2 FQNEAQ (reference sequence). The CDR3 DNA is TGTGCCAGCAGCTTAAAGACGAGGGAAACAGATACGCAGTATTTT. Protein product: CASSLKTRETDTQYF.

CDR3 coding DNA: TGCAGCGTGACAGGGGGCGCGAACACCATATATTTT. Translated, it gives CSVTGGANTIYF. V and J are TRBV29-1 and TRBJ1-3; 10 bases agree with TRBD1. This CDR3 spans 12 amino acids. Germline CDR1 and CDR2: SQVTM and ANQGSEA. The ends lost 6 bases at V and 7 bases at J; junction bases unmatched: 3.

The chain has TRBV7-9 and TRBJ2-7; 7 nucleotides match TRBD2. The ends lost 1 base at V and 7 bases at J; junction bases unmatched: 4. The germline CDR1 and CDR2 sequences are SEHNR and FQNEAQ (reference sequence). The CDR3 extends over 13 amino acids. CDR3 loop: CASSLDWGGEQYF. In nucleotides, the CDR3 is TGTGCCAGCAGCTTAGATTGGGGGGGAGAGCAGTACTTC.

This clone was detected only once. The chain is built from TRBV13 and TRBJ2-3; D possibly corresponds to TRBD1 (5 bases). V lost 0 bases and J lost 1, with 11 bases in between. This CDR3 comprises 16 residues. CDR1 and CDR2 (germline): PRHDT, FYEKMQ (reference sequence). The CDR3 DNA follows: TGTGCCAGCAGCTTAGGCCCGGGCAGGGGCACAGATACGCAGTATTTT. Its translation: CASSLGPGRGTDTQYF.

The gene calls are TRBV7-3 and TRBJ1-2, with TRBD1 as a possible D gene (5 bases). Per the germline V gene, CDR1 is SGHTA and CDR2 is FQGTGA. Trimming removed 5 bases from V and 4 bases from J, with 11 bases in between. CDR3 size: 13 residues. The CDR3: CASSPGGSYGYTF. The DNA for the CDR3 is TGTGCCAGCAGCCCGGGGGGTAGCTATGGCTACACCTTC.

The V gene is TRBV2, the J gene TRBJ2-1; 8 nucleotides line up with TRBD2. The CDR3 is made up of 14 amino acids. The trim removed 11 bases at V and 7 bases at J, leaving 13 bases unmatched. Per germline, CDR1 SNHLY and CDR2 FYNNEI. The CDR3, as DNA: TGTGCCGGGGGTCAAGCGGGAGTTAGTAATGAGCAGTTCTTC. Its translation is CAGGQAGVSNEQFF.

The chain employs TRBV6-5 and TRBJ1-2, with a possible D match to TRBD1 (5 bases). The CDR3 spans 13 residues. Trimming shortened V by 2 bases and J by 4 bases, and 8 bases separated the two germline ends. Germline assignment: CDR1 MNHEY and CDR2 SVGAGI. CDR3 sequence reads: CASSYLGGYGYTF. CDR3 bases: TGTGCCAGCAGTTACCTGGGGGGCTATGGCTACACCTTC.

The genes are TRBV5-1 and TRBJ2-1, with TRBD2 matching 9 bases. There are 14 residues in the CDR3. V dropped 4 bases and J dropped 7; count of bases not matched to a gene: 6. The germline gives CDR1 SGHRS, CDR2 YFSETQ. CDR3 in amino acids: CASSPGTSSNEQFF. CDR3 sequence (DNA): TGCGCCAGCAGCCCCGGGACTAGCTCTAATGAGCAGTTCTTC.

The chain links TRBV28 to TRBJ2-7; 7 nucleotides match TRBD1. CDR1 MDHEN and CDR2 SYDVKM come from the germline V gene. The CDR3 is 14 residues long. J lost 5 bases, V lost 4 bases, and 8 bases had no gene match. The CDR3 here is CASSYLYRGHEQYF. The CDR3 DNA reads TGTGCCAGCAGTTATCTTTACAGGGGCCACGAGCAGTACTTC.

This clone was counted only a few times. The rearrangement uses TRBV19 and TRBJ1-1; D is unresolved. This CDR3 has 13 residues. The germline V and J ends were trimmed by 8 bases and 1 base, with 11 bases remaining between them. Germline values: CDR1 LNHDA, CDR2 SQIVND (reference sequence). CDR3 in amino acids: CASGETENTEAFF. The CDR3 nucleotides are TGTGCCAGTGGGGAGACTGAGAACACTGAAGCTTTCTTT.

The V and J genes are TRBV30 and TRBJ1-1; D is perhaps TRBD1 (6 bases). Germline-derived CDR1 and CDR2 are GTSNPN and SVGIG (reference sequence). V gave up 0 bases and J gave up 11 bases, with 10 bases separating them. The CDR3 consists of 11 residues. The CDR3 region has the DNA TGTGCCTGGAGTGTACACAGGGAGGCTTTCTTT. It is translated as CAWSVHREAFF.

This clone was seen a few times. V is TRBV2 and J is TRBJ1-4; TRBD1 aligns across 10 bases. Unmatched junction bases numbered 3, after V lost 1 base and J lost 7 bases. This CDR3 contains 15 residues. CDR1 and CDR2 (germline): SNHLY, FYNNEI. CDR3 residues: CASSEGGTGVEKLFF. The CDR3 DNA reads as TGTGCCAGCAGTGAAGGGGGGACAGGGGTTGAAAAACTGTTTTTT.

The chain recombines TRBV28 with TRBJ1-5; D call uncertain. Looked up from germline, CDR1 is MDHEN and CDR2 is SYDVKM. This CDR3 has 15 residues. Between the trimmed V and J ends, which lost 4 bases and 1 base, there was a span of 11 bases. CDR3 loop: CASSSAQASNQPQHF. The CDR3 DNA sequence: TGTGCCAGCAGTTCCGCCCAGGCAAGCAATCAGCCCCAGCATTTT.

The V gene is TRBV19, the J gene TRBJ2-1; TRBD2 aligns across 9 bases. CDR3 length: 18 residues. With 4 bases clipped from V and 0 bases from J, the junction kept 10 bases outside the gene matches. CDR1 and CDR2 (germline): LNHDA, SQIVND (reference sequence). The CDR3 bases are TGTGCCAGTAGTACGCCGCGGGGGGGATACGGCTCCTACAATGAGCAGTTCTTC. It codes for CASSTPRGGYGSYNEQFF.

V is TRBV5-6 and J is TRBJ1-2; 7 bases map to TRBD1. Trimming removed 6 bases from V and 4 bases from J; junction bases left unmatched: 6. Germline values: CDR1 SGHDT, CDR2 YYEEEE. CDR3 length: 13 residues. The CDR3 DNA sequence: TGTGCCAGCAACAACAGGGGAGCCTATGGCTACACCTTC. Translating gives CASNNRGAYGYTF.